This T cell receptor (beta chain) was identified in a study of T cells in Graves' hyperthyroidism and ophthalmopathy. In this sample, this clonotype turned up many times. There were TCR beta CDR3 regions amplified from RNA transcripts. Carried out on the TCR CDR3, a first-round RT-PCR used the HTBI primer set. TCRdb processed the multiplex PCR reads anew with MiXCR; each CDR3 protein has one entry. This sample carries about 290,000 distinct CDR3 sequences, 10% to 15% of them seen once, and the ten largest clones take 7.8%. Aged 18 to 65, the patients had hyperthyroidism that was newly diagnosed and had lasted under 2 months. This blood was taken when hyperthyroidism was first diagnosed, before any ophthalmopathy symptoms existed. V was shortened by 4 bases and J by 0 bases, with 16 bases between the two germline ends. The CDR3 loop spans 16 amino acids. The germline CDR1 and CDR2 sequences are DFQATT and SNEGSKA (reference sequence).

The TCR originated in a woman in her 30s with Graves' hyperthyroidism that later progressed to Graves' ophthalmopathy. The source material was blood. The rearrangement uses TRBV20-1 and TRBJ1-5; the D is unclear. The CDR3 sequence: CSATQLSSYSNQPQHF. The CDR3 nucleotides read TGCAGTGCTACACAACTGTCATCGTATAGCAATCAGCCCCAGCATTTT.